The source of this T cell receptor beta chain is a study of control samples from healthy donors and cancer patients. Looked up from germline, CDR1 is SGHDT and CDR2 is YYEEEE. The CDR3 sequence is 15 residues long. V was pared by 2 bases and J by 4 bases, with 16 bases between. Sequencing was performed with immunoSEQ multiplex PCR; in TCRdb, only in-frame clones are kept and a portion is missing. The data show around 110,000 clones, 93% seen once. The receptor was derived from a man aged 25 to 45 in good health. The chain is built from TRBV5-6 and TRBJ2-7; no reliable D call. Sequenced sample: blood. The DNA of the CDR3 is TGTGCCAGCAGCTTTCCCGGGCCATCACCTTACGAGCAGTACTTC. Its translation: CASSFPGPSPYEQYF.